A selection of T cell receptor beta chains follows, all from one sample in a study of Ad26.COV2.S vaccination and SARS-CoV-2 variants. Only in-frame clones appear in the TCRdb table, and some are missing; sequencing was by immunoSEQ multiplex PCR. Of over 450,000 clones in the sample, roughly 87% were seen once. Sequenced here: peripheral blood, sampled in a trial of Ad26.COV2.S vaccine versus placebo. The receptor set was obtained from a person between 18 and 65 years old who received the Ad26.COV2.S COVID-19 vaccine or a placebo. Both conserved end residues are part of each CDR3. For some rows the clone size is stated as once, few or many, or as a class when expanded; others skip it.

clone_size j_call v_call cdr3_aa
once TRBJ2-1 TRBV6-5 CASSYSPGQKGQFF
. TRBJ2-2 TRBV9 CASSVSGRAGELFF
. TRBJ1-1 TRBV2 CASTIRGTEAFF
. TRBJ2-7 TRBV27 CASRTTAGEQYF
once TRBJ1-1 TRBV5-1 CASSLPGQGAEAFF
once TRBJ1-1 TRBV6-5 CASSYGGWSEAFF
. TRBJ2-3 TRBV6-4 CASSGQGGTDTQYF
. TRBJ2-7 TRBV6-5 CAIRDRGTYEQYF
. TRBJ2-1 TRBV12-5 CASGSINEQFF
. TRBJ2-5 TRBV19 CASSRFLAGSETQYF
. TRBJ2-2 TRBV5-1 CASSLDYGTGELFF
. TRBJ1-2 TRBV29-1 CSVELGRGPGGSYGYTF
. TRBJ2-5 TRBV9 CASSVERAGTETQYF
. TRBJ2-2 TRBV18 CASSPSGTGELFF
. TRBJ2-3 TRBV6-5 CASSGGTVTDTQYF
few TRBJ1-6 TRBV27 CASRPFLNSPLHF
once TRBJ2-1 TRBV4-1 CASSQDPYNEQFF
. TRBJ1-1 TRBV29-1 CSVGVGRVNTEAFF
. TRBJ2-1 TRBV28 CASSLPREVYNEQFF
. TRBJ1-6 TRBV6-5 CASYKSANYNSPLHF
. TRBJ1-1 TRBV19 CASSMPNMNTEAFF
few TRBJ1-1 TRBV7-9 CASSLGGHLEAFF
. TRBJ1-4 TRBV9 CASSVGGGVTTNEKLFF
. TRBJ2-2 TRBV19 CASSARPGAAGELFF
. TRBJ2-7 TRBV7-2 CASSLVGAQGYEQYF
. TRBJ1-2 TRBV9 CASSEGQGLGGYTF
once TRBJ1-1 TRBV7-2 CASSLSGGNTEAFF
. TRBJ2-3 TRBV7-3 CASSLNPWTTDTQYF
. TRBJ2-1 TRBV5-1 CASSLVSGGWNEQFF
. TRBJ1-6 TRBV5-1 CASSPGQINSPLHF
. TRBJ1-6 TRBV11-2 CASSFGTGKNSPLHF
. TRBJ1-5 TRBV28 CAATFSGGGNQPQHF
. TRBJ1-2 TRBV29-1 CSVGGQGNYGYTF
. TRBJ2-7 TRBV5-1 CASSLGRDYEQYF
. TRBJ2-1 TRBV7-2 CASSILLAGGRDEQFF
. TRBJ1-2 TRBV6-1 CASSTGTYGYTF
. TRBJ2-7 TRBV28 CASRQIMGVTYEQYF
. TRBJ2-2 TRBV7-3 CASSLGPDGTGELFF
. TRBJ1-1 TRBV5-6 CASSKGQGLNTEAFF
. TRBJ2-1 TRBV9 CASSVVGGPSYNEQFF
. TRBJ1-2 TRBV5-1 CASSLLGTGQGYTF
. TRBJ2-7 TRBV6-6 CASKQGSYEQYF
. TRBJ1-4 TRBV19 CASSILSRPNNEKLFF
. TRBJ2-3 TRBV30 CAWGRISTDTQYF
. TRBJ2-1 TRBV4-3 CASSQDSARWNEQFF
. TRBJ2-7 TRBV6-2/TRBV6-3 CASSSLFRGRLIYEQYF
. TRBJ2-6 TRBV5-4 CASSLPGSGANVLTF
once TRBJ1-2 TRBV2 CASKVGVTGGYTF
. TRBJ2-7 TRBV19 CASSAVAGGPTYEQYF
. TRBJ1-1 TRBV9 CASSPPGLNTEAFF
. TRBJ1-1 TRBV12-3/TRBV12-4 CASSLWGSTEAFF
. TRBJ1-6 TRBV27 CASSRDKGNSPLHF
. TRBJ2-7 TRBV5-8 CASSFSTEQYF
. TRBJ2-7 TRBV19 CASSPRTDRAFYEQYF
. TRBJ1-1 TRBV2 CAGGQYTEAFF
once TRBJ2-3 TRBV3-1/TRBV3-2 CASSPLDISTQYF
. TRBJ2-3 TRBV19 CASRNRGRGTDTQYF
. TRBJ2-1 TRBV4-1 CASSQSSRNEQFF
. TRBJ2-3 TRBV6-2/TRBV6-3 CASSTPPTDTQYF
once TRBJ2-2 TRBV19 CASSIGRWLAGNTGELFF